This T cell receptor (beta chain) derives from a study of blood T cell repertoires in COVID-19. CDR3 length equals 15 residues. Germline V CDR1 and CDR2: SGHAT, FQNNGV. Trimming took off 5 bases at V and 8 bases at J, with 18 bases between the two ends. Original methodology: It was from reference gene primer amplification that nucleated cell counts were estimated. The method was immunoSEQ multiplex PCR; TCRdb's version includes in-frame clones alone and lacks a portion of them. V, J and clone size are those of that table, while D and trimming were read from the DNA. This sample carries about 180,000 clones, more than 90% of them seen once, and the ten largest clones take approximately 0.5%.

This chain joins TRBV11-2 and TRBJ1-4, with D possibly TRBD1 on 6 matching bases. The specimen was peripheral blood. The clonotype originates from a man aged 50-60 years with acute or convalescent COVID-19. CDR3 DNA sequence: TGTGCCAGCAGCCCCCAAGAGGACAGCGCGGAAAAACTGTTTTTT. Its protein product is CASSPQEDSAEKLFF.